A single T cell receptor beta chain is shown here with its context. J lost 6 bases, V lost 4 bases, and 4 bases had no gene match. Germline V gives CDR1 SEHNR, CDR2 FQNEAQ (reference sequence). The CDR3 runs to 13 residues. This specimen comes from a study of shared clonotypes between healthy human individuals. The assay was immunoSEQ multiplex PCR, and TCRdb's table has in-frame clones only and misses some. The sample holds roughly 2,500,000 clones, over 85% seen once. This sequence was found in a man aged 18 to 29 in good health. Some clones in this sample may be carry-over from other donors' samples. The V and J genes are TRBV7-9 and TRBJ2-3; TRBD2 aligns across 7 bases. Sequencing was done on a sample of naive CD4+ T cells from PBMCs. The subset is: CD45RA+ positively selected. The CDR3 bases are TGTGCCAGCAGCTCCCCCGGGGGGGATACGCAGTATTTT. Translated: CASSSPGGDTQYF. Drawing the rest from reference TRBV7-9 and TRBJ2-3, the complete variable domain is DTGVSQNPRHKITKRGQNVTFRCDPISEHNRLYWYRQTLGQGPEFLTYFQNEAQLEKSRLLSDRFSAERPKGSFSTLEIQRTEQGDSAMYLCASSSPGGDTQYFGPGTRLTVL.